Listed below are T cell receptor beta chains from one sample, sequenced in a study of control samples from healthy donors and cancer patients. The repertoire was sequenced with immunoSEQ multiplex PCR; TCRdb's copy has only in-frame clones and lacks some. Here the sample spans about 180,000 clones, nearly 90% being singletons. Sequencing input: blood. The origin of the receptors is a woman in her forties or fifties in good health. Each CDR3 is given with its conserved first and last residue. Each record gives: D gene, clone size, J gene, V gene, CDR3 protein, CDR3 DNA. The D gene is left open where the match is weak. Clone size is stated in some rows and not others, as once, few, many or a class when expanded.

- | - | TRBJ1-2 | TRBV7-3 | CASSLSVLASANYGYTF | TGTGCCAGCAGCTTAAGCGTCTTGGCATCCGCTAACTATGGCTACACCTTC
- | - | TRBJ1-2 | TRBV7-9 | CASSPRQGNYGYTF | TGTGCCAGCAGCCCCCGGCAGGGGAACTATGGCTACACCTTC
- | - | TRBJ1-1 | TRBV18 | CASSPGRRTEAFF | TGTGCCAGCTCACCAGGCAGGCGGACTGAAGCTTTCTTT
- | - | TRBJ1-3 | TRBV28 | CASRQGLGNTIYF | TGTGCCAGCAGACAGGGTTTAGGAAACACCATATATTTT
- | - | TRBJ2-5 | TRBV21-1 | CASSKGTRGGPKTQYF | TGTGCCAGCAGCAAAGGGACTAGGGGGGGCCCGAAGACCCAGTACTTC
TRBD1 | - | TRBJ1-2 | TRBV28 | CASSSRGGHGYTF | TGTGCCAGCAGTTCGAGAGGGGGCCATGGCTACACCTTC
- | - | TRBJ2-3 | TRBV6-2/TRBV6-3 | CASSPNPGQTLITDTQYF | TGTGCCAGCAGCCCCAACCCAGGACAGACGCTGATTACAGATACGCAGTATTTT
- | - | TRBJ1-5 | TRBV19 | CASSIEAEPQHF | TGTGCCAGTAGTATAGAAGCGGAGCCCCAGCATTTT
- | - | TRBJ1-1 | TRBV4-3 | CASSQAGADTEAFF | TGCGCCAGCAGCCAAGCAGGGGCGGACACTGAAGCTTTCTTT
- | - | TRBJ2-3 | TRBV4-2 | CASSRDRRTDTQYF | TGTGCCAGCAGCCGGGACCGGCGCACAGATACGCAGTATTTT
- | - | TRBJ1-4 | TRBV9 | CASSPMDAQNEKLFF | TGTGCCAGCAGTCCCATGGACGCCCAGAATGAAAAACTGTTTTTT
- | - | TRBJ2-2 | TRBV7-3 | CASGLQGGTGELFF | TGTGCCAGCGGACTACAGGGAGGGACCGGGGAGCTGTTTTTT
- | - | TRBJ1-5 | TRBV3-1/TRBV3-2 | CASSQLEGGQPQHF | TGTGCCAGCAGCCAACTTGAGGGAGGTCAGCCCCAGCATTTT
- | - | TRBJ1-1 | TRBV25-1 | CASSERQGPRGGEAFF | TGTGCCAGCAGTGAGCGTCAGGGGCCCCGAGGTGGTGAAGCTTTCTTT
TRBD1 | - | TRBJ1-6 | TRBV18 | CASSTPGQSNSPLHF | TGTGCCAGCTCAACGCCGGGACAGTCGAATTCACCCCTCCACTTT
- | - | TRBJ1-2 | TRBV5-6 | CASARRTDYGYTF | TGTGCCAGCGCCCGGCGGACGGACTATGGCTACACCTTC
- | - | TRBJ2-5 | TRBV19 | CASSTDSLKTQYF | TGTGCCAGTAGTACAGACTCTCTTAAGACCCAGTACTTC
TRBD1 | few | TRBJ1-1 | TRBV6-6 | CASSDRQGRFEAFF | TGTGCCAGCAGTGACCGACAGGGGCGGTTTGAAGCTTTCTTT
- | - | TRBJ1-2 | TRBV19 | CASSIPISGGYTF | TGTGCCAGTAGTATCCCCATCTCGGGCGGCTACACCTTC
TRBD1 | once | TRBJ1-5 | TRBV5-5 | CASSFVGQGLGQPQHF | TGTGCCAGTAGCTTTGTGGGACAGGGTTTGGGTCAGCCCCAGCATTTT
TRBD2 | - | TRBJ2-2 | TRBV7-2 | CASSLVAGVRSTGELFF | TGTGCCAGCAGCTTAGTCGCGGGAGTAAGGAGCACCGGGGAGCTGTTTTTT
- | once | TRBJ2-1 | TRBV3-1/TRBV3-2 | CASSHSARSYNEQFF | TGTGCCAGCAGCCATAGCGCCCGCTCCTACAATGAGCAGTTCTTC